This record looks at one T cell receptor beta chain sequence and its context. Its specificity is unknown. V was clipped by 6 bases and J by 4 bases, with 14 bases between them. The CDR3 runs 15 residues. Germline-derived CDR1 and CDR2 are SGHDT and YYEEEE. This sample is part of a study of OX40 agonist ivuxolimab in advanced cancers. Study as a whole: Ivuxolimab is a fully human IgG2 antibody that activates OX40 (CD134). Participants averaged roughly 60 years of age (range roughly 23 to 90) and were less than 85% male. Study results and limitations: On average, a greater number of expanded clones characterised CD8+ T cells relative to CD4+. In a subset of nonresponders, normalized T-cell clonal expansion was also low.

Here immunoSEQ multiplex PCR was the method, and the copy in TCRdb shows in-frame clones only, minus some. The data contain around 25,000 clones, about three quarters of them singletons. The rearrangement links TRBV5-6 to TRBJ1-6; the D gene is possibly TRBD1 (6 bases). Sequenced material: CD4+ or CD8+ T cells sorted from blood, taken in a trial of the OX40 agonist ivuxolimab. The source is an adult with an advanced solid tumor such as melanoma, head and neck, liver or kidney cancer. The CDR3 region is CASTTGLVYNSPLHF. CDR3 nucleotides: TGTGCCAGCACCACAGGGTTGGTTTATAATTCACCCCTCCACTTT.